The entry below describes one T cell receptor (beta chain). The sample belongs to a study of early T cells in non-severe SARS-CoV-2 infection. Study-level background: From unsorted whole blood, bulk RNA was sequenced, and the chains remained unpaired.

TCRdb reanalysed the 5' RACE reads using MiXCR and keeps one entry per CDR3 protein. The sample includes tens of thousands of distinct CDR3 sequences, under 15% seen only once; the top ten take 10% to 13%. This CDR3 has 14 amino acids. The germline V gene encodes CDR1 SNHLY and CDR2 FYNNEI. V lost 7 bases and J lost 4, with 16 bases in between. This sequence joins TRBV2 and TRBJ1-1, with a tentative D call TRBD1 (6 bases). Input material: whole blood. The receptor's source is an adult who was a healthcare worker with PCR-confirmed SARS-CoV-2 infection or an uninfected control (not recorded which). The CDR3 nucleotides are TGTGCCAGCACCTCAGAGGGGGGACCCACTGAAGCTTTCTTT. As protein: CASTSEGGPTEAFF.